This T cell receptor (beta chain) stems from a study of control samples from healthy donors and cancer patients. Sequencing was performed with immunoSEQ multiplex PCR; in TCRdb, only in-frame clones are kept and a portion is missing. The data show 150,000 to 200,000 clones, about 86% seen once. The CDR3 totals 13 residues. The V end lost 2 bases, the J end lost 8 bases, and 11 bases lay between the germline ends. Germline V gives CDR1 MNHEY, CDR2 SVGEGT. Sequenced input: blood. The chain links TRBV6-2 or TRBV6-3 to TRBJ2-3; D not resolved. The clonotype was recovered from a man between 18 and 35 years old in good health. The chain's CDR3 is CASSYPLSSTQYF. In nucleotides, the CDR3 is TGTGCCAGCAGTTACCCACTGTCCAGTACGCAGTATTTT.